A selection of T cell receptor beta chains follows, all from one sample in a study of cytomegalovirus exposure and HLA in healthy donors. TCRdb's table, derived via immunoSEQ multiplex PCR, lists solely in-frame clones and lacks some. This table holds about 140,000 clones, approximately 80% found once. The sequenced sample was PBMCs. The receptor set was obtained from a male donor in good health and CMV-seronegative. Each CDR3 is given with its conserved first and last residue. A D gene is named only where the DNA matches it firmly. A clone size is listed for some rows: how often the clone was seen (once, few, many), or a class if it is expanded.

>.|TRBJ2-2|TRBV25-1|TRBD1
TGTGCCAGCAGTGACACGGGACAGGGGGCTGTCGGGGAGCTGTTTTTT
CASSDTGQGAVGELFF
>.|TRBJ2-6|TRBV19|.
TGTGCCAGTAGTATGAGGAGCTCTGGGGCCAACGTCCTGACTTTC
CASSMRSSGANVLTF
>once|TRBJ2-7|TRBV7-8|TRBD1
TGTGCCAGCAGCTTTCAGACAGGGCCCTACGAGCAGTACTTC
CASSFQTGPYEQYF
>.|TRBJ2-2|TRBV7-2|.
TGTGCCAGCAGCCTCAGCGGCAGGGCGGGAACCGGGGAGCTGTTTTTT
CASSLSGRAGTGELFF
>.|TRBJ1-2|TRBV10-3|TRBD1
TGTGCCATCACAGGACAGGGGGCGCATGGCTACACCTTC
CAITGQGAHGYTF
>once|TRBJ2-3|TRBV5-1|TRBD1
TGCGCCAGCAGCTTGACTAGGTCCGGGACAGGGTGGACAGATACGCAGTATTTT
CASSLTRSGTGWTDTQYF
>.|TRBJ2-4|TRBV21-1|.
TGTGCCAGCAGCAAGTTAGCGGGAGAGGTGAACATTCAGTACTTC
CASSKLAGEVNIQYF
>.|TRBJ2-3|TRBV5-3|TRBD2
TGTGCCAGAAGCTTGGGGGCTAGCGGGAATGAAGATTCAGATACGCAGTATTTT
CARSLGASGNEDSDTQYF
>.|TRBJ2-1|TRBV11-2|.
TGTGCCAGCAGCTTAGAGTCAGGCTCCTACAATGAGCAGTTCTTC
CASSLESGSYNEQFF
>.|TRBJ2-7|TRBV29-1|TRBD2
TGCAGCGTTTTTCTAGCGGGGTTCTCCTACGAGCAGTACTTC
CSVFLAGFSYEQYF
>.|TRBJ2-1|TRBV7-6|.
TGTGCCAGCAGCTTAGTTCAGGAGGATGAGCAGTTCTTC
CASSLVQEDEQFF
>.|TRBJ2-3|TRBV25-1|TRBD1
TGTGCCAGCAGTGGGCCCCTCGGACAGGGGACAGATACGCAGTATTTT
CASSGPLGQGTDTQYF
>.|TRBJ1-5|TRBV7-9|TRBD1
TGTGCCAGCAGCTTCCAGGGGGAGTACCAGCCCCAGCATTTT
CASSFQGEYQPQHF
>.|TRBJ2-3|TRBV9|.
TGTGCCAGCAGCGTAGCGTCAGATACGCAGTATTTT
CASSVASDTQYF
>.|TRBJ1-1|TRBV6-6|.
TGTGCCAGCAGTTCTCCGGGACACGAAGCTTTCTTT
CASSSPGHEAFF
>once|TRBJ1-1|TRBV19|.
TGTGCCAGTAGTCCTCAAACTAGGGTGTCCTCGAACACTGAAGCTTTCTTT
CASSPQTRVSSNTEAFF
>.|TRBJ1-2|TRBV5-4|TRBD1
TGTGCCAGCAGCCGCGGGACAGGGGAAGGCTACACCTTC
CASSRGTGEGYTF
>once|TRBJ1-2|TRBV6-1|.
TGTGCCAGCAGTGATTCGGGTTTCGATGGCTACACCTTC
CASSDSGFDGYTF
>.|TRBJ2-1|TRBV7-9|.
TGTGCCAGCAGCTTAGAGTCGGTATGGGCGGGTGAGCAGTTCTTC
CASSLESVWAGEQFF
>.|TRBJ1-2|TRBV5-4|.
TGTGCCAGCAGCTTGGCAGGGCACTATGGCTACACCTTC
CASSLAGHYGYTF
>.|TRBJ1-2|TRBV5-6|TRBD1
TGTGCCAGCAGCCGTCGCGATTGGCAGGGGGCATCGGGCTACACCTTC
CASSRRDWQGASGYTF
>.|TRBJ2-7|TRBV6-5|.
TGTGCCAGCAGTCAGGGGCGCCCCTACGAGCAGTACTTC
CASSQGRPYEQYF
>.|TRBJ1-2|TRBV15|TRBD1
TGTGCCACCAGCAGAGATCACAGTGGGGACAGGGGGTATGGCTACACCTTC
CATSRDHSGDRGYGYTF
>.|TRBJ2-1|TRBV7-3|.
TGTGCCAGCAGCCCTGGAGGGGGCGAGTACAATGAGCAGTTCTTC
CASSPGGGEYNEQFF
>.|TRBJ1-2|TRBV6-1|TRBD1
TGTGCCAGCAGGAAGGGACAGGGGGCGATTGGCTACACCTTC
CASRKGQGAIGYTF
>once|TRBJ1-5|TRBV19|.
TGTGCCAGTAGTATAAAGGCAGGGCCTCAGCCCCAGCATTTT
CASSIKAGPQPQHF
>.|TRBJ1-5|TRBV5-1|TRBD1
TGCGCCAGCAGCACCGGGACAGGGAGCAATCAGCCCCAGCATTTT
CASSTGTGSNQPQHF